The 23 T cell receptor beta chains given below trace back to one sample, sequenced in a study of blood T cell repertoires in COVID-19. Method: immunoSEQ multiplex PCR; TCRdb's copy keeps in-frame clones and lacks some. The sample consists of approximately 400,000 clones, 70% to 85% of them appearing once. Sequencing was performed on peripheral blood. The receptors come from a human donor with acute or convalescent COVID-19. The donor label of this sample is uncertain.

The chain carries TRBV3-1 (or the pseudogene TRBV3-2) and TRBJ2-5, with 7 bases aligning to TRBD1. This CDR3 is built from 17 residues. Looked up from germline, CDR1 is LGHDT and CDR2 is YNNKEL (reference sequence). With V trimmed by 3 bases and J by 4 bases, 14 bases remained unmatched. The CDR3 nucleotides are TGTGCCAGCAGCCATCCACTCAGAAGGGGGCGGCGAGAGACCCAGTACTTC. This translates into CASSHPLRRGRRETQYF.

The rearrangement links TRBV28 to TRBJ1-2; 7 positions agree with TRBD1. This CDR3 is built from 13 residues. V dropped 3 bases and J dropped 4; count of bases not matched to a gene: 2. The germline V gene encodes CDR1 MDHEN and CDR2 SYDVKM. Written as DNA, the CDR3 is TGTGCCAGCAGTTTGGGACAGTCCTATGGCTACACCTTC. The encoded protein is CASSLGQSYGYTF.

V and J are TRBV19 and TRBJ1-1; D may be TRBD1 (6 bases). Germline V gene lookup returns CDR1 LNHDA and CDR2 SQIVND (reference sequence). The V end was cut by 9 bases, the J end by 8 bases, with 10 bases between. The CDR3 is 10 amino acids. CDR3 amino acids: CASTGTEAFF. CDR3 DNA sequence: TGTGCCAGCACCGGGACAGAAGCTTTCTTT.

This clone was recorded only once. The V and J genes are TRBV6-2 or TRBV6-3 and TRBJ1-6; 9 positions agree with TRBD1. The ends lost 5 bases at V and 7 bases at J; junction bases unmatched: 9. The germline gives CDR1 MNHEY, CDR2 SVGEGT. This CDR3 contains 16 residues. CDR3 DNA sequence: TGTGCCAGCAGTCGGGCACAGGGGGCGCGAAATTCACCCCTCCACTTT. Amino acid sequence: CASSRAQGARNSPLHF.

The V gene is TRBV5-1, the J gene TRBJ2-3; no definite D call. V gave up 2 bases and J gave up 6 bases, with 13 bases separating them. The CDR3 spans 14 residues. Looked up from germline, CDR1 is SGHRS and CDR2 is YFSETQ. CDR3 in amino acids: CASSFRVAPDTQYF. The CDR3, as DNA: TGCGCCAGCAGCTTTCGGGTGGCACCTGATACGCAGTATTTT.

V is TRBV29-1 and J is TRBJ2-2, with TRBD1 as a possible D gene (6 bases). From germline, CDR1 is SQVTM and CDR2 ANQGSEA. The CDR3 loop spans 14 amino acids. V was trimmed by 5 bases and J by 5 bases, leaving 15 bases between them. Here the CDR3 reads CSVSSHQGTGELFF. The CDR3, as DNA: TGCAGCGTTTCTTCCCATCAGGGGACCGGGGAGCTGTTTTTT.

This clone turned up a few times. The genes are TRBV28 and TRBJ2-2, with a weak D call TRBD1 (6 bases). Trimming removed 1 base from V and 6 bases from J, with 9 bases in between. Germline assignment: CDR1 MDHEN and CDR2 SYDVKM. The CDR3 contains 14 residues. The chain's CDR3 is CASSLFRGPGELFF. DNA for the CDR3: TGTGCCAGCAGTTTATTCAGGGGCCCCGGGGAGCTGTTTTTT.

The V call is TRBV7-9, the J call TRBJ1-1; possible D gene TRBD1, 5 bases. Trimming took off 1 base at V and 5 bases at J, with 11 bases between the two ends. From germline, CDR1 is SEHNR and CDR2 FQNEAQ (reference sequence). There are 14 residues in the CDR3. This chain's CDR3 is CASSLVGARTEAFF. The CDR3 region has the DNA TGTGCCAGCAGCTTAGTAGGGGCAAGAACTGAAGCTTTCTTT.

Turning to this clone: Other DNA variants within this sample encode the same CDR3. The chain has TRBV6-5 and TRBJ1-1; D remains ambiguous. Germline CDR1 MNHEY, CDR2 SVGAGI. This CDR3 is 12 amino acids long. Trimming shortened V by 8 bases and J by 2 bases, and 9 bases separated the two germline ends. Here the CDR3 reads CASRSVNTEAFF. Written as DNA, the CDR3 is TGTGCCAGCCGATCAGTAAACACTGAAGCTTTCTTT.

This rearrangement joins TRBV25-1 to TRBJ2-1, with 8 bases identical to TRBD2. The CDR3 has 16 residues. Losses at the gene ends were 3 bases for V and 3 bases for J; bases not matched to a gene: 7. Germline assignment: CDR1 MGHDK and CDR2 SYGVNS. The chain's CDR3 is CASSDRLAGDYNEQFF. CDR3 coding DNA: TGTGCCAGCAGTGACCGGCTAGCGGGCGACTACAATGAGCAGTTCTTC.

This chain connects TRBV5-1 to TRBJ2-2, with D perhaps TRBD2 (6 bases). V was shortened by 4 bases and J by 3 bases, with 13 bases between the two germline ends. The CDR3 spans 15 residues. In germline, CDR1 is SGHRS, CDR2 YFSETQ. The CDR3 sequence is CASSGGNSYTGELFF. The CDR3 region has the DNA TGCGCCAGCAGCGGGGGGAATTCGTACACCGGGGAGCTGTTTTTT. The entire variable domain, with the rest obtained from reference TRBV5-1 and TRBJ2-2, is as follows: KAGVTQTPRYLIKTRGQQVTLSCSPISGHRSVSWYQQTPGQGLQFLFEYFSETQRNKGNFPGRFSGRQFSNSRSEMNVSTLELGDSALYLCASSGGNSYTGELFFGEGSRLTVL.

The chain joins TRBV5-5 to TRBJ2-6; D not certain. The CDR3 runs 16 residues. The ends were cut back, 4 bases at V and 0 bases at J, with 11 bases in the middle. Germline V gives CDR1 SGHKS, CDR2 YYEKEE (reference sequence). The CDR3 loop is CASSLRSYSGANVLTF. In DNA form, the CDR3 reads TGTGCCAGCAGCCTGAGAAGTTACTCTGGGGCCAACGTCCTGACTTTC. Using reference TRBV5-5 and TRBJ2-6 for the parts outside the CDR3, the full variable domain is DAGVTQSPTHLIKTRGQQVTLRCSPISGHKSVSWYQQVLGQGPQFIFQYYEKEERGRGNFPDRFSARQFPNYSSELNVNALLLGDSALYLCASSLRSYSGANVLTFGAGSRLTVL.

The chain recombines TRBV7-9 with TRBJ2-1; 10 nucleotides match TRBD2. The CDR3 is 17 amino acids. V lost 5 bases and J lost 8; bases outside the gene matches: 15. Looked up from germline, CDR1 is SEHNR and CDR2 is FQNEAQ (reference sequence). CDR3 DNA sequence: TGTGCCAGCAGCCCAGCAGGACTAGCGGCCGATAGGGATGAGCAGTTCTTC. Amino acids: CASSPAGLAADRDEQFF.

The chain employs TRBV2 and TRBJ1-6; 9 nucleotides align to TRBD1. Germline V gene sequence: CDR1 SNHLY, CDR2 FYNNEI. The CDR3 covers 14 residues. The CDR3 bases are TGTGTCATAGCCGCGGGACAGGGAAACTCACCCCTCCACTTT. Translation: CVIAAGQGNSPLHF.

The V and J genes are TRBV5-8 and TRBJ2-2; 8 positions match TRBD2. Trimming cost V 3 bases and J 5 bases; bases outside gene matches: 9. CDR1 SGHTS and CDR2 YDEGEE come from the germline V gene. The length of the CDR3 is 16 residues. CDR3: CASSWESGRRTGELFF. The CDR3 DNA sequence: TGTGCCAGCAGCTGGGAGAGCGGGAGAAGAACCGGGGAGCTGTTTTTT.

There are a few counts of this clone. The chain links TRBV5-1 to TRBJ2-1; TRBD2 agrees at 9 bases. The CDR3 runs to 16 residues. Looked up from germline, CDR1 is SGHRS and CDR2 is YFSETQ. The junction had 12 bases not matched to a gene; V was cut back by 2 bases and J by 9 bases. The CDR3 coding sequence is TGCGCCAGCAGCTTATCCCGTAGCGGGGGAGTAGGTGAGCAGTTCTTC. This encodes CASSLSRSGGVGEQFF. Supplemented by reference TRBV5-1 and TRBJ2-1, the full variable domain reads KAGVTQTPRYLIKTRGQQVTLSCSPISGHRSVSWYQQTPGQGLQFLFEYFSETQRNKGNFPGRFSGRQFSNSRSEMNVSTLELGDSALYLCASSLSRSGGVGEQFFGPGTRLTVL.

J is TRBJ1-2 and V is TRBV13; tentatively, D is TRBD1 (5 bases). Germline values: CDR1 PRHDT, CDR2 FYEKMQ (reference sequence). V lost 7 bases to trimming and J lost 3 bases, with 18 bases between them. This CDR3 contains 15 residues. The CDR3 loop is CASTTFGAYDYGYTF. CDR3 in DNA: TGTGCCAGCACGACTTTTGGGGCCTACGACTATGGCTACACCTTC.

The chain uses TRBV15 and TRBJ2-1; weak D call: TRBD2 (5 bases). V gave up 3 bases and J gave up 5 bases, with 5 bases separating them. The CDR3 spans 12 residues. Germline-derived CDR1 and CDR2 are LNHNV and YYDKDF (reference sequence). CDR3 in DNA: TGTGCCACCAGCAGGGGAGACAATGAGCAGTTCTTC. Amino acid sequence: CATSRGDNEQFF.

The chain couples TRBV7-9 to TRBJ1-2; weak D call: TRBD1 (5 bases). This CDR3 is 15 amino acids long. The germline V and J ends were trimmed by 1 base and 7 bases, with 16 bases remaining between them. Looked up from germline, CDR1 is SEHNR and CDR2 is FQNEAQ (reference sequence). DNA for the CDR3: TGTGCCAGCAGCTTAGTTACCGCGTCCCAGGGTGGCTACACCTTC. Its translation is CASSLVTASQGGYTF.

The chain recombines TRBV11-2 with TRBJ1-1; D remains unclear. From germline, CDR1 is SGHAT and CDR2 FQNNGV. The CDR3 is made up of 16 amino acids. With 2 bases removed from V and 0 bases from J, the gap between germline ends came to 13 bases. The CDR3 spells CASSLYLGKLNTEAFF. The CDR3 bases are TGTGCCAGCAGCTTATACCTCGGGAAGTTGAACACTGAAGCTTTCTTT.

The V call is TRBV18, the J call TRBJ2-1; 9 bases line up with TRBD2. V shed 6 bases and J 9 bases; nucleotides not matched to a gene: 3. This CDR3 is 12 amino acids long. Germline values: CDR1 KGHSH, CDR2 LQKENI. The CDR3 region has the DNA TGTGCCAGCTCTCGTAGCGGGAGTGAGCAGTTCTTC. Translation: CASSRSGSEQFF.

V and J are TRBV19 and TRBJ1-1; 7 bases align to TRBD1. This CDR3 spans 16 amino acids. The ends lost 4 bases at V and 0 bases at J; junction bases unmatched: 8. Per the germline V gene, CDR1 is LNHDA and CDR2 is SQIVND (reference sequence). The CDR3 spells CASSTLRDRLNTEAFF. The CDR3 DNA reads TGTGCCAGTAGTACTCTCCGGGACAGATTGAACACTGAAGCTTTCTTT.

The chain uses TRBV7-6 and TRBJ2-2; 9 nucleotides line up with TRBD2. Per germline, CDR1 SGHVS and CDR2 FNYEAQ. The CDR3 consists of 16 residues. Trimming removed 5 bases from V and 2 bases from J; junction bases left unmatched: 6. In nucleotides, the CDR3 is TGTGCCAGCAGCCTCATGGGACTAGCTAACACCGGGGAGCTGTTTTTT. It yields the protein CASSLMGLANTGELFF.